This T cell receptor (beta chain) was recovered during a study of blood T cell repertoires in COVID-19. Across the whole study: COVID-19 samples collected from the United States, Italy and Spain covered acute and convalescent phases.

TCRdb's table, derived via immunoSEQ multiplex PCR, lists solely in-frame clones and lacks some. Among approximately 110,000 clones listed, more than 80% were seen once. V trimming: 7 bases; J trimming: 0 bases; junction bases outside the gene matches: 8. The CDR3 consists of 15 residues. CDR1 and CDR2 (germline): MNHEY, SVGAGI. Source material: peripheral blood. The origin of this receptor is an elderly woman with COVID-19, enrolled during active disease. The V call is TRBV6-5, the J call TRBJ1-2, with 7 bases aligning to TRBD1. CDR3 in amino acids: CASNQNRGTNYGYTF. In nucleotides, the CDR3 is TGTGCCAGCAACCAAAACAGGGGAACTAACTATGGCTACACCTTC.